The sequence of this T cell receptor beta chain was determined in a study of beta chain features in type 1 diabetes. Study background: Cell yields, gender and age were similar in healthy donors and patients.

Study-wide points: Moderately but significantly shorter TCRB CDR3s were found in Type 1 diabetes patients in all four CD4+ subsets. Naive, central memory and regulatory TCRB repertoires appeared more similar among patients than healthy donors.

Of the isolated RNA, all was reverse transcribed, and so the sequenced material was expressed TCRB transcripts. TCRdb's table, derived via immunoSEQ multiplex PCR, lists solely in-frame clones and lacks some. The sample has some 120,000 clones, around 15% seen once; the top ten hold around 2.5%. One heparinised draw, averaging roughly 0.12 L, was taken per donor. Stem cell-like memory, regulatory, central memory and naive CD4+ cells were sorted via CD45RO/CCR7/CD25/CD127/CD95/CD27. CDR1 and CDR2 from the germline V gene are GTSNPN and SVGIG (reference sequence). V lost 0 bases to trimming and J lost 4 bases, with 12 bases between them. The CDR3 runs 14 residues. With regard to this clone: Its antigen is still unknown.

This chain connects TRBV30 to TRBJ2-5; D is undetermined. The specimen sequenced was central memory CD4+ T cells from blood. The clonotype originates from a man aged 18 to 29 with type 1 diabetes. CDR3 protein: CAWSVASLGETQYF. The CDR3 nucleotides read TGTGCCTGGAGTGTGGCTAGTTTAGGAGAGACCCAGTACTTC.